This passage covers 23 T cell receptor beta chains from one sample sequenced in a study of CD8+ T cells in alopecia areata. RNA, once extracted, was reverse transcribed into cDNA for use as the sequencing template. TCRdb's copy holds only in-frame clones and misses some; the assay was immunoSEQ multiplex PCR. The profile covers around 200,000 clones, with around 63% appearing a single time and about 1.5% taken by the ten largest. The sample consisted of CD4+ T cells sorted from blood, taken at week 0. These receptors were collected from a human donor with alopecia areata.

DNA of the CDR3: TGTGCCACCAGCACGTGGAGGGAGCAGGGGAAGTCGATAGATACGCAGTATTTT. This encodes CATSTWREQGKSIDTQYF. The chain has TRBV15 and TRBJ2-3; D might be TRBD1 or TRBD2, each matching 6 bases. CDR3 length: 18 residues. Germline V gives CDR1 LNHNV, CDR2 YYDKDF (reference sequence). Trimming removed 4 bases from V and 5 bases from J, with 25 bases in between. Combining the CDR3 with reference TRBV15 and TRBJ2-3 gives the whole variable domain DAMVIQNPRYQVTQFGKPVTLSCSQTLNHNVMYWYQQKSSQAPKLLFHYYDKDFNNEADTPDNFQSRRPNTSFCFLDIRSPGLGDTAMYLCATSTWREQGKSIDTQYFGPGTRLTVL.

V is TRBV30 and J is TRBJ2-4; TRBD1 matches at 7 bases. Germline V gives CDR1 GTSNPN, CDR2 SVGIG (reference sequence). There are 14 residues in the CDR3. V gave up 4 bases and J gave up 7 bases; unmatched junction bases: 10. CDR3 in DNA: TGTGCCTGGACCGGGACAGCCTTAGGGAACATTCAGTACTTC. Protein product: CAWTGTALGNIQYF.

This clone occurred a few times. The chain couples TRBV7-2 to TRBJ1-6, with TRBD1 matching 7 bases. The CDR3 is made up of 14 amino acids. The germline CDR1 and CDR2 sequences are SGHTA and FQGNSA. J was trimmed by 9 bases and V by 6 bases; bases with no gene match: 8. The CDR3 here is CASRTGQILSPLHF. The CDR3 DNA reads as TGTGCCAGCAGGACGGGACAGATCCTTTCACCCCTCCACTTT.

The chain combines TRBV7-3 with TRBJ2-5, with D uncertain. The CDR3 is 13 residues long. V was pared by 6 bases and J by 6 bases, with 14 bases between. CDR1 SGHTA and CDR2 FQGTGA come from the germline V gene. The CDR3 loop is CASSNGPGKTQYF. In DNA, the CDR3 is TGTGCCAGCAGTAACGGACCTGGGAAGACCCAGTACTTC.

To note about this clone: At the DNA level, this CDR3 is encoded by other sequences in the same sample as well. The genes are TRBV4-3 and TRBJ1-2; no reliable D call. Trimming stripped 0 bases from V and 2 bases from J, with 4 bases between. The CDR3 has 13 residues. Germline values: CDR1 LGHNA, CDR2 YSLEER. The CDR3 loop reads CASSQDRNYGYTF. CDR3 nucleotide sequence: TGCGCCAGCAGCCAAGACAGGAACTATGGCTACACCTTC.

This clone showed up just a few times. The chain couples TRBV7-2 to TRBJ1-2, with D possibly being TRBD1 (5 bases). V was shortened by 1 base and J by 0 bases, with 9 bases between the two germline ends. CDR1 and CDR2 (germline): SGHTA, FQGNSA. This CDR3 comprises 15 residues. The CDR3 here is CASSLVDNSNYGYTF. Here the CDR3 DNA reads TGTGCCAGCAGCTTAGTGGACAACTCTAACTATGGCTACACCTTC.

The chain employs TRBV29-1 and TRBJ2-3; the match to TRBD2 covers 8 bases. V dropped 4 bases and J dropped 1; count of bases not matched to a gene: 16. The CDR3 is 18 residues long. Germline V lookup: CDR1 SQVTM, CDR2 ANQGSEA. The CDR3 DNA is TGCAGCGTTGTCACCTTGAGCGGGGGCCTAGTCGGCACAGATACGCAGTATTTT. It translates to CSVVTLSGGLVGTDTQYF.

V gene TRBV25-1 combines with J gene TRBJ1-2, with D uncertain. Trimming stripped 3 bases from V and 4 bases from J, with 12 bases between. CDR1 is MGHDK and CDR2 is SYGVNS in the germline V gene. This CDR3 contains 14 residues. CDR3 sequence reads: CASSDPGRGYGYTF. CDR3 DNA sequence: TGTGCCAGCAGTGACCCAGGAAGAGGCTATGGCTACACCTTC.

This clone was detected only once. V gene TRBV28 combines with J gene TRBJ2-5, with D tentatively TRBD1 (5 bases). Germline values: CDR1 MDHEN, CDR2 SYDVKM. The germline V and J ends were trimmed by 5 bases and 1 base, with 14 bases remaining between them. The CDR3 has 15 amino acids. The CDR3 DNA reads as TGTGCCAGCAGTGGACCAGGGTTGCCCCAAGAGACCCAGTACTTC. Its translation is CASSGPGLPQETQYF.

The rearrangement joins TRBV7-2 to TRBJ2-3, with D unclear. Germline V gives CDR1 SGHTA, CDR2 FQGNSA. V was clipped by 3 bases and J by 6 bases, with 10 bases between them. This CDR3 contains 13 residues. The CDR3: CASSLTLRDTQYF. The CDR3 DNA is TGTGCCAGCAGCTTGACACTAAGGGATACGCAGTATTTT.

V gene TRBV4-1 combines with J gene TRBJ2-1; unclear D gene. Trimming took off 1 base at V and 6 bases at J, with 4 bases between the two ends. CDR3 size: 12 residues. Per the germline V gene, CDR1 is MGHRA and CDR2 is YSYEKL. The CDR3, as DNA: TGCGCCAGCAGCCAAGGTCCCAATGAGCAGTTCTTC. It encodes CASSQGPNEQFF.

V and J are TRBV25-1 and TRBJ1-6; D not certain. Germline loops: CDR1 MGHDK, CDR2 SYGVNS. V was shortened by 1 base and J by 7 bases, with 11 bases between the two germline ends. The CDR3 contains 15 residues. CDR3 sequence: CASSEFIGENSPLHF. CDR3 bases: TGTGCCAGCAGTGAATTCATCGGAGAAAATTCACCCCTCCACTTT.

The rearrangement joins TRBV11-2 to TRBJ1-1, with D uncertain. Trimming removed 3 bases from V and 4 bases from J, with 12 bases in between. The CDR3 has 14 amino acids. CDR1 SGHAT and CDR2 FQNNGV come from the germline V gene. The CDR3 nucleotides are TGTGCCAGCAGCTTCCCAGGTATGGGCACTGAAGCTTTCTTT. This gives the protein CASSFPGMGTEAFF.

This clone has just a few counts. The V gene is TRBV5-1, the J gene TRBJ1-1, with 7 bases lining up with TRBD1. Germline V gene data show CDR1 as SGHRS and CDR2 as YFSETQ. The CDR3 contains 14 residues. V shed 4 bases, J shed 7 bases, and the junction held 10 bases outside the gene matches. The CDR3 sequence: CASSLPSTGLEAFF. The CDR3 DNA reads TGCGCCAGCAGCCTCCCTTCGACAGGGCTTGAAGCTTTCTTT.

The chain joins TRBV30 to TRBJ1-1; TRBD1 might be the D (5 bases). Deletions cut 1 base from V and 3 bases from J, with 6 bases between. The CDR3 is 12 amino acids. The germline gives CDR1 GTSNPN, CDR2 SVGIG (reference sequence). CDR3 protein: CAWSARDTEAFF. The CDR3 nucleotides are TGTGCCTGGAGTGCCAGGGACACTGAAGCTTTCTTT.

This clone was found once. V usage is TRBV4-3 and J usage is TRBJ2-3; D is ambiguous. The CDR3 is made up of 13 amino acids. V lost 4 bases to trimming and J lost 1 base, with 6 bases between them. The germline gives CDR1 LGHNA, CDR2 YSLEER. In nucleotides, the CDR3 is TGCGCCAGCAGCCGGCACGGCACAGATACGCAGTATTTT. This translates into CASSRHGTDTQYF.

The chain employs TRBV2 and TRBJ2-7, with D perhaps matching TRBD1 (5 bases). The germline V and J ends were trimmed by 2 bases and 4 bases, with 15 bases remaining between them. This CDR3 is built from 15 residues. Germline lookup yields CDR1 SNHLY and CDR2 FYNNEI. DNA for the CDR3: TGTGCCAGCAGTGAACAGGGAACGATTAGGTACGAGCAGTACTTC. Protein: CASSEQGTIRYEQYF.

The chain is built from TRBV12-5 and TRBJ1-1; TRBD1 might be the D (6 bases). Trimming took off 6 bases at V and 4 bases at J, with 12 bases between the two ends. This CDR3 comprises 13 residues. CDR1 is LGHNT and CDR2 is FRNRAP in the germline V gene. CDR3 residues: CASGKGGSTEAFF. DNA of the CDR3: TGTGCTAGTGGAAAGGGGGGTTCCACTGAAGCTTTCTTT. The whole variable domain, filled in from reference TRBV12-5 and TRBJ1-1, reads DARVTQTPRHKVTEMGQEVTMRCQPILGHNTVFWYRQTMMQGLELLAYFRNRAPLDDSGMPKDRFSAEMPDATLATLKIQPSEPRDSAVYFCASGKGGSTEAFFGQGTRLTVV.

The gene calls are TRBV13 and TRBJ2-7; D might be TRBD1 (6 bases). The V end lost 6 bases, the J end lost 1 base, and 10 bases lay between the germline ends. The CDR3 is 13 residues long. Germline V gene sequence: CDR1 PRHDT, CDR2 FYEKMQ (reference sequence). The CDR3 protein is CASRKTGSYEQYF. The CDR3, as DNA: TGTGCCAGCAGGAAAACAGGGTCCTACGAGCAGTACTTC.

This chain uses TRBV10-2 with TRBJ1-5, with D unclear. Per germline, CDR1 WSHSY and CDR2 SAAADI. Trimming removed 2 bases from V and 1 base from J, with 9 bases in between. This CDR3 spans 15 amino acids. This CDR3 is CASSEDRLSNQPQHF. DNA of the CDR3: TGCGCCAGCAGTGAGGACCGCCTCAGCAATCAGCCCCAGCATTTT.

As DNA, the CDR3 is TGTGCCAGCAGTCCCCGACAGGGGGTTAACACTGAAGCTTTCTTT. It specifies CASSPRQGVNTEAFF. The genes are TRBV6-5 and TRBJ1-1, with 9 bases identical to TRBD1. The CDR3 spans 15 residues. Germline lookup yields CDR1 MNHEY and CDR2 SVGAGI. V gave up 5 bases and J gave up 2 bases; unmatched junction bases: 6.

Concerning this clone: This specimen includes other DNA sequences encoding the same CDR3. The V and J genes are TRBV5-1 and TRBJ2-5; D unresolved. The germline gives CDR1 SGHRS, CDR2 YFSETQ. V gave up 0 bases and J gave up 5 bases, with 5 bases separating them. This CDR3 is built from 12 residues. CDR3: CASSLVGETQYF. The CDR3 DNA follows: TGCGCCAGCAGCTTGGTAGGGGAGACCCAGTACTTC.

V gene TRBV29-1 combines with J gene TRBJ1-1, with D uncertain. Trimming shortened V by 3 bases and J by 4 bases, and 9 bases separated the two germline ends. The CDR3 loop spans 12 amino acids. Germline CDR1 SQVTM, CDR2 ANQGSEA. As DNA, the CDR3 is TGCAGCGTTGAGCCGGGTACCACTGAAGCTTTCTTT. It yields the protein CSVEPGTTEAFF.